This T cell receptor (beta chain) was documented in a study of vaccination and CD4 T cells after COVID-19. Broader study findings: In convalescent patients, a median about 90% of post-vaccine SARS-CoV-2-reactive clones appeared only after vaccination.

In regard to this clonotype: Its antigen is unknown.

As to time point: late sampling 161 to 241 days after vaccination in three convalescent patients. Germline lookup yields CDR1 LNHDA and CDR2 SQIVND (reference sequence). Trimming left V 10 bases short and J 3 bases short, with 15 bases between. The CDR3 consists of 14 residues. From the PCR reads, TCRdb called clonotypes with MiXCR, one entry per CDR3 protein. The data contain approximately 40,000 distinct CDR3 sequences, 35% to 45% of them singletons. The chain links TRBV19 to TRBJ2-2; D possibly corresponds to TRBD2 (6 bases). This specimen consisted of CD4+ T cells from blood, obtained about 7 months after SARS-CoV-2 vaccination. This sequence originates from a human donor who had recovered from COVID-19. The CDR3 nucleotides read TGTGCCACGAAAGGGGACTCCGACACCGGGGAGCTGTTTTTT. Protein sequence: CATKGDSDTGELFF.